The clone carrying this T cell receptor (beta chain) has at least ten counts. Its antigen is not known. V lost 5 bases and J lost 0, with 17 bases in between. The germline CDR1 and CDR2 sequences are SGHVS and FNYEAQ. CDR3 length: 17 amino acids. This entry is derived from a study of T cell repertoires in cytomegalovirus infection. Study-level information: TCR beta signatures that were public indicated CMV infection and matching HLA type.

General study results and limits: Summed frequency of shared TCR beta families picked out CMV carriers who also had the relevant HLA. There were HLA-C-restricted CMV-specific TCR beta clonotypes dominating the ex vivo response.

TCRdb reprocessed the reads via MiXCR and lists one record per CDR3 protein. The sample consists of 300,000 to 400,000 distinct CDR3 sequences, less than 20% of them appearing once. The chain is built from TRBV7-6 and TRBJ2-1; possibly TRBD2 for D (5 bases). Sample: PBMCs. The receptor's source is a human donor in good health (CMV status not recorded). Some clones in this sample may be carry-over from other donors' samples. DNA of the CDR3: TGTGCCAGCAGCCTGGTCGGGGTCCCCAGCTCCTACAATGAGCAGTTCTTC. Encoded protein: CASSLVGVPSSYNEQFF.